Shown below are 27 T cell receptor beta chains from a single sample sequenced in a study of identical twins. TCRdb redid the calling of the 5' RACE reads with MiXCR, one entry per CDR3 protein. The repertoire holds 650,000 to 750,000 distinct CDR3 sequences, approximately 21% seen once, with 4% to 4.5% in the top ten. This sample also belongs to another study, concerning T cells expressing NK-cell markers.

Material: PBMCs. These receptors were taken from a woman aged 18-30 years in good health.

The chain joins TRBV29-1 to TRBJ2-7, with 7 bases matching TRBD2. Germline lookup yields CDR1 SQVTM and CDR2 ANQGSEA. V lost 4 bases and J lost 4; bases outside the gene matches: 4. The CDR3 sequence is 12 residues long. The CDR3 loop is CSVASSGYEQYF. CDR3 nucleotide sequence: TGCAGCGTTGCGAGTAGCGGGTACGAGCAGTACTTC.

In its sample, this clonotype was seen a few times. The chain employs TRBV3-1 and TRBJ2-7; 7 bases match TRBD1. Germline V gives CDR1 LGHDT, CDR2 YNNKEL (reference sequence). The CDR3 contains 16 residues. V lost 2 bases, J lost 4 bases, and 11 bases stayed unmatched. The CDR3 protein is CASSQRPQGFGYEQYF. CDR3 DNA: TGTGCCAGCAGCCAAAGACCACAGGGGTTTGGTTACGAGCAGTACTTC.

This clonotype was seen only a few times. V usage is TRBV5-1 and J usage is TRBJ2-1, with 10 bases matching TRBD1. CDR1 SGHRS and CDR2 YFSETQ come from the germline V gene. The J segment lost 7 bases and the V segment lost 9 bases, leaving 7 bases of the junction unmatched. The CDR3 length is 13 residues. The DNA for the CDR3 is TGCGCCACCAAGGGACAGGGGCGGAATGAGCAGTTCTTC. Translation: CATKGQGRNEQFF. The whole variable domain, filled in from reference TRBV5-1 and TRBJ2-1, reads KAGVTQTPRYLIKTRGQQVTLSCSPISGHRSVSWYQQTPGQGLQFLFEYFSETQRNKGNFPGRFSGRQFSNSRSEMNVSTLELGDSALYLCATKGQGRNEQFFGPGTRLTVL.

V gene TRBV7-9 combines with J gene TRBJ1-6; a possible D gene is TRBD1 (5 bases). Germline loops: CDR1 SEHNR, CDR2 FQNEAQ (reference sequence). This CDR3 spans 12 amino acids. V lost 4 bases and J 7 bases, leaving 5 bases between the germline ends. The DNA of the CDR3 is TGTGCCAGCAGCTGGGGGAATTCACCCCTCCACTTT. This gives the protein CASSWGNSPLHF.

This clonotype has just a few counts. The V and J genes are TRBV29-1 and TRBJ2-5; D uncertain. The V gene's germline CDR1 is SQVTM and CDR2 ANQGSEA. The CDR3 is 11 amino acids. Between the trimmed V and J ends, which lost 4 bases and 5 bases, there was a span of 8 bases. The CDR3 sequence: CSVGEAETQYF. The CDR3 nucleotides are TGCAGCGTTGGTGAGGCGGAGACCCAGTACTTC.

This clonotype was counted between two and nine times. J is TRBJ2-1 and V is TRBV10-3, with TRBD1 matching 8 bases. The V and J ends lost 1 base and 0 bases, in that order; junction bases with no gene match: 2. The length of the CDR3 is 16 residues. Germline values: CDR1 ENHRY, CDR2 SYGVKD. For the CDR3, the DNA is TGTGCCATCAGTGAGTTGGACAGGGCCTCCTACAATGAGCAGTTCTTC. This translates into CAISELDRASYNEQFF.

This clonotype was observed a few times. This sequence joins TRBV5-1 and TRBJ2-7; possible D gene TRBD2, 7 bases. Germline CDR1 is SGHRS and CDR2 is YFSETQ. Trimming took off 2 bases at V and 0 bases at J, with 15 bases between the two ends. The CDR3 length is 16 residues. The CDR3 spells CASSFLAGASSYEQYF. CDR3 in DNA: TGCGCCAGCAGCTTTCTCGCGGGGGCGAGCTCCTACGAGCAGTACTTC.

The J gene is TRBJ1-6, the V gene TRBV6-1; 7 bases are a match to TRBD1. The germline CDR1 and CDR2 sequences are MNHNS and SASEGT. The V gene end was trimmed by 5 bases and the J gene end by 3 bases; junction bases not matched to a gene: 7. CDR3 length equals 16 residues. Here the CDR3 reads CASSKQTGLYNSPLHF. The CDR3 nucleotides are TGTGCCAGCAGTAAACAGACAGGGCTCTATAATTCACCCCTCCACTTT.

This clonotype was counted between two and nine times. The chain combines TRBV7-9 with TRBJ2-2, with D unresolved. Germline assignment: CDR1 SEHNR and CDR2 FQNEAQ (reference sequence). The CDR3 runs 14 residues. V was clipped by 3 bases and J by 0 bases, with 5 bases between them. The CDR3 sequence: CASSLVTNTGELFF. The CDR3 nucleotides are TGTGCCAGCAGCTTGGTTACGAACACCGGGGAGCTGTTTTTT.

This clonotype came up a few times. V gene TRBV9 combines with J gene TRBJ2-7, with D unresolved. The CDR3 totals 15 residues. CDR1 and CDR2 from the germline V gene are SGDLS and YYNGEE. V dropped 0 bases and J dropped 3 bases, with 13 bases sitting between them. CDR3 protein: CASSVGNSRLYEQYF. The CDR3 nucleotides are TGTGCCAGCAGCGTAGGAAACAGCAGGCTCTACGAGCAGTACTTC.

In its sample, this clonotype was seen many times. The V and J genes are TRBV27 and TRBJ2-3, with TRBD1 as a possible D gene (5 bases). The germline CDR1 and CDR2 sequences are MNHEY and SMNVEV (reference sequence). This CDR3 spans 17 amino acids. V was trimmed by 7 bases and J by 2 bases, leaving 22 bases between them. The CDR3 sequence is CASKERRQTISTDTQYF. The DNA of the CDR3 is TGTGCCAGCAAAGAGAGGCGACAGACGATTTCCACAGATACGCAGTATTTT.

This clonotype has just a few counts. CDR3 protein: CSAGDTQGINSPLHF. CDR3 bases: TGCAGTGCTGGGGACACCCAGGGCATTAATTCACCCCTCCACTTT. The chain couples TRBV20-1 to TRBJ1-6, with D possibly matching TRBD1 (6 bases). This CDR3 is 15 amino acids long. V was pared by 5 bases and J by 6 bases, with 17 bases between. Germline lookup yields CDR1 DFQATT and CDR2 SNEGSKA (reference sequence).

The sample holds many counts of this clonotype. CDR3 sequence (DNA): TGTGCCAGCAGTTATGGCGGGAGAGTCCCTGAAGCTTTCTTT. This gives the protein CASSYGGRVPEAFF. The chain recombines TRBV6-5 with TRBJ1-1; D is ambiguous. Germline V gives CDR1 MNHEY, CDR2 SVGAGI. The CDR3 is 14 residues long. Trimming pared 3 bases from V and 6 bases from J, leaving 14 bases between.

This clonotype was found a few times. The rearrangement joins TRBV20-1 to TRBJ1-2, with D possibly being TRBD1 (6 bases). Germline CDR1 DFQATT, CDR2 SNEGSKA (reference sequence). The CDR3 sequence is 13 residues long. The V end was cut by 1 base, the J end by 5 bases, with 11 bases between. The CDR3 sequence: CSARVGQKYGYTF. DNA of the CDR3: TGCAGTGCTAGAGTAGGACAGAAGTATGGCTACACCTTC.

The chain recombines TRBV7-9 with TRBJ2-3, with unresolved D. Germline-derived CDR1 and CDR2 are SEHNR and FQNEAQ (reference sequence). V lost 5 bases to trimming and J lost 2 bases, with 17 bases between them. There are 16 residues in the CDR3. The CDR3 region is CASSTNLGYPTDTQYF. The CDR3 bases are TGTGCCAGCAGCACAAACCTGGGTTACCCCACAGATACGCAGTATTTT.

The chain has TRBV7-2 and TRBJ2-2, with TRBD1 matching 7 bases. The CDR3 is made up of 16 amino acids. The V and J ends lost 4 bases and 0 bases, in that order; junction bases with no gene match: 5. CDR1 is SGHTA and CDR2 is FQGNSA in the germline V gene. The CDR3 protein is CASSYKTGTNTGELFF. The CDR3 DNA sequence: TGTGCCAGCAGCTATAAGACAGGGACGAACACCGGGGAGCTGTTTTTT.

This clonotype was counted ten times or more. V gene TRBV7-9 combines with J gene TRBJ2-1; 7 nucleotides agree with TRBD1. CDR3 length: 13 amino acids. CDR1 and CDR2 from the germline V gene are SEHNR and FQNEAQ (reference sequence). V shed 1 base and J 15 bases; nucleotides not matched to a gene: 9. CDR3 in amino acids: CASSLGEGAIRFF. CDR3 bases: TGTGCCAGCAGCTTAGGAGAGGGGGCGATTAGGTTCTTC.

This rearrangement joins TRBV20-1 to TRBJ2-5, with TRBD2 matching 9 bases. CDR1 is DFQATT, CDR2 SNEGSKA, per germline (reference sequence). The V and J ends lost 8 bases and 3 bases, in that order; junction bases with no gene match: 7. This CDR3 has 13 amino acids. CDR3 nucleotides: TGCAGTTTAAGGCTAGCGGGGAAAGAGACCCAGTACTTC. This encodes CSLRLAGKETQYF.

The rearrangement joins TRBV3-1 to TRBJ2-1; D tentatively fits TRBD1 or TRBD2 (5 bases each). CDR1 is LGHDT, CDR2 YNNKEL, per germline (reference sequence). V lost 3 bases and J 3 bases, leaving 12 bases between the germline ends. The CDR3 has 15 amino acids. The CDR3 loop reads CASSQRGGGYNEQFF. CDR3 DNA: TGTGCCAGCAGCCAGAGGGGCGGTGGCTACAATGAGCAGTTCTTC.

The rearrangement links TRBV7-2 to TRBJ1-1; unclear D gene. The V and J ends lost 5 bases and 11 bases respectively, with 12 bases between them. The CDR3 spans 11 residues. Germline CDR1 reads SGHTA; CDR2 reads FQGNSA. CDR3 amino acids: CASSQAKAAFF. CDR3 nucleotide sequence: TGTGCCAGCAGCCAGGCAAAGGCGGCTTTCTTT.

This clonotype occurred a few times. The V and J genes are TRBV7-9 and TRBJ2-2; TRBD1 matches 8 bases. The V gene end was trimmed by 8 bases and the J gene end by 3 bases; junction bases not matched to a gene: 5. The CDR3 spans 14 residues. Germline V gives CDR1 SEHNR, CDR2 FQNEAQ (reference sequence). This CDR3 is CASLQGGYTGELFF. The CDR3 DNA follows: TGTGCCAGCCTACAGGGGGGATACACCGGGGAGCTGTTTTTT. Filled out from reference TRBV7-9 and TRBJ2-2, the complete variable domain reads DTGVSQNPRHKITKRGQNVTFRCDPISEHNRLYWYRQTLGQGPEFLTYFQNEAQLEKSRLLSDRFSAERPKGSFSTLEIQRTEQGDSAMYLCASLQGGYTGELFFGEGSRLTVL.

The CDR3 DNA is TGTGCCAGCAGCCAAGGGACAGCCAATGAGCAGTTCTTC. Protein: CASSQGTANEQFF. This chain connects TRBV12-3 or TRBV12-4 to TRBJ2-1; TRBD1 aligns across 7 bases. J lost 6 bases, V lost 6 bases, and 5 bases had no gene match. The CDR3 length is 13 residues.

This clonotype was observed a few times. The V call is TRBV7-2, the J call TRBJ2-3; TRBD2 might be the D (6 bases). Between the trimmed V and J ends, which lost 3 bases and 2 bases, there was a span of 12 bases. Germline V gives CDR1 SGHTA, CDR2 FQGNSA. This CDR3 comprises 15 residues. The CDR3 loop is CASSLKAGFTDTQYF. The CDR3 DNA sequence: TGTGCCAGCAGCTTGAAGGCGGGGTTCACAGATACGCAGTATTTT.

The genes are TRBV29-1 and TRBJ2-7; D unclear. Germline assignment: CDR1 SQVTM and CDR2 ANQGSEA. The V and J ends lost 7 bases and 7 bases respectively, with 14 bases between them. The CDR3 is made up of 11 amino acids. The CDR3 nucleotides read TGCAGCGCAGGACGGGCTTTTGAGCAGTACTTC. Its protein product is CSAGRAFEQYF.

This clonotype occurred a few times. This rearrangement joins TRBV29-1 to TRBJ2-1; D may be TRBD1 (5 bases). CDR1 and CDR2 (germline): SQVTM, ANQGSEA. This CDR3 contains 15 residues. V dropped 6 bases and J dropped 6 bases, with 21 bases sitting between them. The CDR3 DNA sequence: TGCAGCGTCCCATCTAAAAGATTTAGGGGCAATGAGCAGTTCTTC. Its translation is CSVPSKRFRGNEQFF.

V is TRBV10-2 and J is TRBJ2-7; TRBD1 aligns across 9 bases. Germline V gives CDR1 WSHSY, CDR2 SAAADI. V was pared by 7 bases and J by 5 bases, with 9 bases of the junction left unmatched. This CDR3 spans 14 amino acids. CDR3 sequence reads: CASTRIQGADEQYF. The CDR3 bases are TGCGCCAGCACCCGGATACAGGGGGCTGACGAGCAGTACTTC.

This clonotype was seen a few times. V and J are TRBV5-1 and TRBJ2-7, with 9 bases identical to TRBD2. V gave up 0 bases and J gave up 9 bases; unmatched junction bases: 13. The CDR3 is 16 amino acids. Germline V lookup: CDR1 SGHRS, CDR2 YFSETQ. DNA of the CDR3: TGCGCCAGCAGCTTGGTGGCTAGCGGGATAAACGCGGGGCAGTACTTC. This encodes CASSLVASGINAGQYF.